This T cell receptor (beta chain) is drawn from a study of identical twins. A universal primer site was created by template switching, with the cDNA bearing unique molecular identifiers. MiXCR, run by TCRdb on the 5' RACE reads, gives a single entry per CDR3 protein. The sample carries around 450,000 distinct CDR3 sequences, about 14% recorded once. The CDR3 sequence is 13 residues long. Germline CDR1 is SGHNT and CDR2 is YYREEE (reference sequence). Trimming at V came to 3 bases and at J to 8 bases, leaving 4 bases not matched to a gene. The same sample was also used in a study of yellow fever vaccine responses in identical twins.

Sequencing was carried out using CD4+ T cells sorted from blood. The J gene is TRBJ1-4, the V gene TRBV5-4, with 7 bases fitting TRBD1. The sequence was collected from a woman in her late teens or twenties in good health. The CDR3: CASSSTGNEKLFF. CDR3 bases: TGTGCCAGCAGCTCGACAGGGAACGAAAAACTGTTTTTT.